The entry that follows covers one TCR beta chain sequence. Antigen unknown. The entry originates in a study of T cells after yellow fever vaccination. Study-level findings and limits: After the booster, roughly 96% of CD4 and 88% of CD8 primary-response clones were re-detected.

Germline values: CDR1 MNHNY, CDR2 SVGAGI (reference sequence). This CDR3 spans 15 amino acids. Germline trimming cut 5 bases from V and 4 bases from J; bases unmatched to any gene: 9. Each CDR3 protein gets one entry after TCRdb re-called the 5' RACE reads with MiXCR. The data show a few hundred thousand distinct CDR3 sequences, over 4.5% seen once. The sequencing used CD4+ T cells sorted from PBMCs, collected on the day of the yellow fever booster vaccination. This sequence originates from a man aged 18 to 35 who received the YFV17D yellow fever vaccine. This chain links TRBV6-6 with TRBJ2-5; 8 bases match TRBD2. CDR3: CASSPAAGGRETQYF. The CDR3 nucleotides read TGTGCCAGCAGTCCCGCGGCGGGGGGTAGAGAGACCCAGTACTTC.